The present entry profiles one TCR beta chain with its context. CDR1 is MNHEY, CDR2 SVGEGT, per germline. Trimming took 5 bases from V and 1 from J, leaving 12 bases between them. The CDR3 is 15 amino acids. Original processing notes: Scientists estimated how many nucleated cells there were by amplifying reference gene primers. Only in-frame clones appear in the TCRdb table, and some are missing; sequencing was by immunoSEQ multiplex PCR. That table is the source of V, J and clone size, and D and trimming were worked out from the DNA. The sample has 71,000 or so clones; more than 65% are singletons. This entry is derived from a study of blood T cell repertoires in COVID-19. Study-wide context: The United States, Italy and Spain were the sources of the acute and convalescent COVID-19 samples. T cells, B-cell-depleted T cells, or PBMCs provided the cDNA or gDNA that served as material.

V and J are TRBV6-2 or TRBV6-3 and TRBJ1-5; D remains unclear. The sequenced sample consisted of peripheral blood. The receptor comes from a man between 50 and 59 years old with acute or convalescent COVID-19. DNA for the CDR3: TGTGCCAGCAGTCTTCGGAGTGGGAGCAATCAGCCCCAGCATTTT. Protein sequence: CASSLRSGSNQPQHF.